This T cell receptor (beta chain) was recorded in a study of regulatory T cells in long-lasting Graves disease. This clonotype was detected ten times or more. Arm-PCR with iRepertoire HTBI primers amplified the CDR3 regions for these TCR beta libraries. MiXCR, run by TCRdb on the multiplex PCR reads, gives a single entry per CDR3 protein. The repertoire includes 250,000 to 400,000 distinct CDR3 sequences, under 20% of them detected once, and 38% sits in the top ten. Stated time point: newly diagnosed GD, antithyroid drugs for less than 3 months. PBMC-derived RNA was used for the TCR library. Sample: peripheral blood mononuclear cells (PBMCs), taken at new diagnosis, from a patient treated with antithyroid drugs. The source is a female donor with Graves disease.

The CDR3 sequence: CASKEQVSTGELFF. The CDR3 DNA reads as TGTGCCAGCAAAGAACAGGTGTCCACCGGGGAGCTGTTTTTT. The gene calls are TRBV12-3 or TRBV12-4 and TRBJ2-2; maybe TRBD1 (5 bases). This CDR3 contains 14 residues. V dropped 7 bases and J dropped 4 bases, with 13 bases sitting between them.